Presented here are 29 T cell receptor beta chains from one specimen sequenced in a study of T cells after yellow fever vaccination (dated by TCRdb to about 2019). The treatment or condition label corresponds to: live attenuated yellow fever vaccine strain. Libraries were prepared through 5' RACE. Sequenced using an Illumina NovaSeq 6000. Through fastp at Q25 and MiXCR, TCRdb rebuilt clones from the public reads, retaining in-frame beta chains. Each entry merges the rows of one CDR3 protein and shows their most common DNA and genes. The table for this sample lists roughly 160,000 distinct CDR3 sequences; around 9.3% of them were counted only once. The top ten hold approximately 39% of the sample. Sequenced here: CD8+ T cells sorted from PBMCs, sampled 45 days after the yellow fever booster vaccination. The origin of the receptors is a young man who received the YFV17D yellow fever vaccine.

This clonotype was found many times. V gene TRBV2 combines with J gene TRBJ2-3, with 8 bases identical to TRBD1. Trimming cost V 3 bases and J 5 bases; bases outside gene matches: 4. Germline V gene sequence: CDR1 SNHLY, CDR2 FYNNEI. The CDR3 runs 14 residues. CDR3 in DNA: TGTGCCAGCAGTGACAGGGGGCAGGAAGATACGCAGTATTTT. Protein product: CASSDRGQEDTQYF.

There are many counts of this clonotype. V and J are TRBV7-9 and TRBJ2-7, with 8 bases that match TRBD1. V gave up 5 bases and J gave up 4 bases; unmatched junction bases: 10. Germline CDR1 is SEHNR and CDR2 is FQNEAQ (reference sequence). The CDR3 runs 15 residues. The CDR3 DNA follows: TGTGCCAGCAGCCCGGTACGGACAGGGCGGTACGAGCAGTACTTC. Residues: CASSPVRTGRYEQYF.

This clonotype has a handful of counts. The chain uses TRBV3-1 and TRBJ1-5, with D perhaps TRBD1 (5 bases). Germline CDR1 reads LGHDT; CDR2 reads YNNKEL (reference sequence). The CDR3 sequence is 17 residues long. The V end was cut by 0 bases, the J end by 0 bases, with 12 bases between. The CDR3 sequence is CASSQDGTSGSNQPQHF. CDR3 sequence (DNA): TGTGCCAGCAGCCAAGATGGGACCTCAGGTAGCAATCAGCCCCAGCATTTT.

This clonotype turned up a few times. The J gene is TRBJ1-1, the V gene TRBV4-1; D gene ambiguous. CDR3 size: 13 residues. The germline V and J ends were trimmed by 4 bases and 1 base, with 7 bases remaining between them. Germline CDR1 is MGHRA and CDR2 is YSYEKL. This CDR3 reads CASSRTSNTEAFF. CDR3 sequence (DNA): TGCGCCAGCAGCCGGACCTCGAACACTGAAGCTTTCTTT.

The CDR3 region is CSVVGDYGYTF. The CDR3 nucleotides read TGCAGCGTTGTCGGAGACTATGGCTACACCTTC. The V gene is TRBV29-1, the J gene TRBJ1-2; no definite D call. CDR3 size: 11 residues. V was clipped by 4 bases and J by 3 bases, with 6 bases between them. From germline, CDR1 is SQVTM and CDR2 ANQGSEA.

This clonotype was found many times. The chain is built from TRBV6-2 or TRBV6-3 and TRBJ1-4, with D hard to call. The CDR3 is 15 amino acids. CDR1 MNHEY and CDR2 SVGEGT come from the germline V gene. The V gene lost 0 bases and the J gene lost 5 bases, with 10 bases spanning the gap. The CDR3 nucleotides are TGTGCCAGCAGTTACTCGACTCGGGAGAATGAAAAACTGTTTTTT. Protein product: CASSYSTRENEKLFF.

V is TRBV4-2 and J is TRBJ2-1, with D maybe TRBD1 (7 bases). Germline assignment: CDR1 LGHNA and CDR2 YNFKEQ. The CDR3 consists of 16 residues. Trimming left V 0 bases short and J 4 bases short, with 13 bases between. CDR3 nucleotide sequence: TGTGCCAGCAGCCAAGAAGGCGGGACAGCTTACAATGAGCAGTTCTTC. This encodes CASSQEGGTAYNEQFF.

At least ten counts were recorded for this clonotype. This rearrangement joins TRBV15 to TRBJ2-3, with TRBD1 identical over 7 bases. Trimming took 5 bases from V and 0 from J; bases not matched to a gene: 8. Germline V lookup: CDR1 LNHNV, CDR2 YYDKDF (reference sequence). CDR3 length: 16 residues. CDR3 in amino acids: CATSPRQGPSTDTQYF. The CDR3 coding sequence is TGTGCCACCAGCCCGCGACAGGGACCAAGCACAGATACGCAGTATTTT.

This clonotype showed up just a few times. The chain recombines TRBV5-6 with TRBJ2-5, with D unresolved. CDR3 length: 13 residues. Trimming pared 5 bases from V and 1 base from J, leaving 9 bases between. Germline assignment: CDR1 SGHDT and CDR2 YYEEEE. As DNA, the CDR3 is TGTGCCAGCAGTCCGTTAGCCCAAGAGACCCAGTACTTC. Amino acid sequence: CASSPLAQETQYF.

There are a few counts of this clonotype. The chain couples TRBV4-2 to TRBJ2-7; possible D gene TRBD2, 5 bases. The CDR3 is 15 amino acids. Germline V CDR1 and CDR2: LGHNA, YNFKEQ. Trimming cost V 4 bases and J 6 bases, with 19 bases left between them. CDR3 DNA: TGTGCCAGCAGCCGAAGCCCAGCGGATCTATCCGAGCAGTACTTC. Its protein product is CASSRSPADLSEQYF.

The V call is TRBV9, the J call TRBJ2-5; TRBD2 matches 15 bases. Germline-derived CDR1 and CDR2 are SGDLS and YYNGEE. J gave up 5 bases and V 4 bases, and 9 bases lay outside the gene matches. CDR3 length equals 17 residues. The chain's CDR3 is CASSSTGLAGGWETQYF. For the CDR3, the DNA is TGTGCCAGCAGCTCGACGGGACTAGCGGGGGGCTGGGAGACCCAGTACTTC. Filled out from reference TRBV9 and TRBJ2-5, the complete variable domain reads DSGVTQTPKHLITATGQRVTLRCSPRSGDLSVYWYQQSLDQGLQFLIQYYNGEERAKGNILERFSAQQFPDLHSELNLSSLELGDSALYFCASSSTGLAGGWETQYFGPGTRLLVL.

This clonotype was recorded a few times. The V gene is TRBV4-1, the J gene TRBJ1-5, with D unclear. CDR3 length: 15 residues. Germline V gene sequence: CDR1 MGHRA, CDR2 YSYEKL. Deletions cut 2 bases from V and 3 bases from J, with 11 bases between. This CDR3 is CASSQTAITNQPQHF. The DNA of the CDR3 is TGCGCCAGCAGCCAAACGGCCATTACCAATCAGCCCCAGCATTTT.

This clonotype has ten or more counts. The chain recombines TRBV4-1 with TRBJ2-7; D is uncertain. V shed 3 bases and J shed 2 bases, with 8 bases lying between them. Per germline, CDR1 MGHRA and CDR2 YSYEKL. This CDR3 comprises 13 residues. The CDR3 reads CASSHDLTYEQYF. DNA of the CDR3: TGCGCCAGCAGCCACGATCTTACCTACGAGCAGTACTTC.

The chain combines TRBV29-1 with TRBJ2-1; D remains unclear. The CDR3 is 11 amino acids. From germline, CDR1 is SQVTM and CDR2 ANQGSEA. The ends were cut back, 3 bases at V and 7 bases at J, with 7 bases in the middle. The CDR3 bases are TGCAGCGTTGACGGCTCGAATGAGCAGTTCTTC. Amino acid sequence: CSVDGSNEQFF.

This clonotype was picked up a small number of times. V usage is TRBV20-1 and J usage is TRBJ2-5; perhaps TRBD2 as D (7 bases). Germline V gene sequence: CDR1 DFQATT, CDR2 SNEGSKA (reference sequence). The V gene lost 0 bases and the J gene lost 7 bases, with 21 bases spanning the gap. This CDR3 contains 16 residues. The CDR3 nucleotides read TGCAGTGCTAGAGATAATGGCGGGGGCTTCACAGGGACCCAGTACTTC. Translated: CSARDNGGGFTGTQYF.

The table lists this clonotype with a few counts. The chain employs TRBV4-1 and TRBJ2-3; TRBD2 matches 12 bases. CDR1 MGHRA and CDR2 YSYEKL come from the germline V gene. The J segment lost 2 bases and the V segment lost 3 bases, leaving 21 bases of the junction unmatched. The CDR3 is 22 amino acids. The CDR3 here is CASSHPRGRTLTSGGLTDTQYF. The CDR3 bases are TGCGCCAGCAGCCACCCACGGGGGCGAACGTTGACTAGCGGGGGACTCACAGATACGCAGTATTTT.

V and J are TRBV11-2 and TRBJ1-5; D remains ambiguous. Germline CDR1 reads SGHAT; CDR2 reads FQNNGV. CDR3 length equals 12 residues. V was trimmed by 5 bases and J by 6 bases, leaving 8 bases between them. The CDR3 sequence is CASSPTSQPQHF. The CDR3 bases are TGTGCCAGCAGCCCCACGTCTCAGCCCCAGCATTTT.

This clonotype came up a few times. This sequence joins TRBV7-9 and TRBJ2-3; 10 bases align to TRBD2. The J segment lost 5 bases and the V segment lost 3 bases, leaving 5 bases of the junction unmatched. Germline V gene lookup returns CDR1 SEHNR and CDR2 FQNEAQ (reference sequence). The CDR3 has 15 amino acids. CDR3 in DNA: TGTGCCAGCAGCTTCCCTAGCGGGGGTAGAGATACGCAGTATTTT. Its protein is CASSFPSGGRDTQYF.

This rearrangement joins TRBV7-6 to TRBJ2-2; 13 nucleotides match TRBD2. The junction had 6 bases not matched to a gene; V was cut back by 5 bases and J by 6 bases. From germline, CDR1 is SGHVS and CDR2 FNYEAQ. The CDR3 loop spans 16 amino acids. CDR3 in DNA: TGTGCCAGCAGCCCCCGGACTAGCGGGAGTTCCGGGGAGCTGTTTTTT. Protein product: CASSPRTSGSSGELFF.

This clonotype was observed at least ten times. The chain uses TRBV9 and TRBJ2-3; possible D gene TRBD2, 5 bases. CDR3 length: 14 amino acids. Germline CDR1 reads SGDLS; CDR2 reads YYNGEE. V gave up 1 base and J gave up 0 bases, with 6 bases separating them. In nucleotides, the CDR3 is TGTGCCAGCAGCGTATGGGAGAGCACAGATACGCAGTATTTT. It encodes CASSVWESTDTQYF.

In its sample, this clonotype was seen many times. The chain combines TRBV4-3 with TRBJ1-1; TRBD1 aligns across 10 bases. There are 14 residues in the CDR3. After removal of 3 bases from V and 6 bases from J, the junction contained 4 bases not matched to a gene. Per germline, CDR1 LGHNA and CDR2 YSLEER. In DNA, the CDR3 is TGCGCCAGCAGCCACCAGACAGGGGGCCCTGAAGCTTTCTTT. This sequence encodes CASSHQTGGPEAFF.

This clonotype was observed a few times. V usage is TRBV12-3 or TRBV12-4 and J usage is TRBJ1-5; TRBD1 might be the D (5 bases). The V end was cut by 5 bases, the J end by 6 bases, with 17 bases between. The CDR3 has 15 residues. The CDR3 is CASSPGGVLLQPQHF. Written as DNA, the CDR3 is TGTGCCAGCAGTCCTGGGGGGGTATTACTTCAGCCCCAGCATTTT.

This clonotype has only a few counts. This chain connects TRBV6-6 to TRBJ2-7, with 8 bases lining up with TRBD1. The CDR3 runs to 13 residues. With V trimmed by 5 bases and J by 5 bases, 5 bases remained unmatched. Germline CDR1 and CDR2: MNHNY and SVGAGI (reference sequence). The CDR3 sequence is CASSRTGIHEQYF. CDR3 nucleotide sequence: TGTGCCAGCAGTCGGACAGGGATCCACGAGCAGTACTTC.

The chain is built from TRBV7-2 and TRBJ1-5; D might be TRBD1 (5 bases). Trimming shortened V by 2 bases and J by 0 bases, and 8 bases separated the two germline ends. Germline V gives CDR1 SGHTA, CDR2 FQGNSA. The CDR3 has 15 amino acids. Here the CDR3 DNA reads TGTGCCAGCAGCTTAAACGGGGGTAGCAATCAGCCCCAGCATTTT. Translating gives CASSLNGGSNQPQHF.

This clonotype has ten or more counts. The V call is TRBV20-1, the J call TRBJ2-5; TRBD1 aligns across 7 bases. From germline, CDR1 is DFQATT and CDR2 SNEGSKA (reference sequence). The ends lost 1 base at V and 2 bases at J; junction bases unmatched: 1. This CDR3 has 13 residues. This chain's CDR3 is CSARVGQQETQYF. CDR3 DNA: TGCAGTGCTAGAGTGGGACAGCAAGAGACCCAGTACTTC.

The J gene is TRBJ1-2, the V gene TRBV6-2 or TRBV6-3; D possibly corresponds to TRBD1 (5 bases). The CDR3 is 13 residues long. V was cut by 8 bases and J by 6 bases, with 16 bases left in between. Germline CDR1 is MNHEY and CDR2 is SVGEGT. CDR3 DNA: TGTGCCAGCTCCATAACGACAGCTCATGGCTACACCTTC. Translation gives CASSITTAHGYTF.

This clonotype has only a few counts. This chain joins TRBV29-1 and TRBJ2-5, with D unclear. The V end lost 4 bases, the J end lost 5 bases, and 11 bases lay between the germline ends. CDR3 length: 12 residues. The V gene's germline CDR1 is SQVTM and CDR2 ANQGSEA. The CDR3, as DNA: TGCAGCGTTGGAAGTGAGGCGGAGACCCAGTACTTC. It specifies CSVGSEAETQYF. Full variable domain (rest looked up from reference TRBV29-1 and TRBJ2-5): SAVISQKPSRDICQRGTSLTIQCQVDSQVTMMFWYRQQPGQSLTLIATANQGSEATYESGFVIDKFPISRPNLTFSTLTVSNMSPEDSSIYLCSVGSEAETQYFGPGTRLLVL.

The table lists this clonotype with a few counts. The chain combines TRBV4-1 with TRBJ2-5; tentatively, D is TRBD1 (6 bases). Germline CDR1 is MGHRA and CDR2 is YSYEKL. V gave up 4 bases and J gave up 5 bases, with 26 bases separating them. CDR3 length: 18 residues. The CDR3 DNA follows: TGCGCCAGCAGCCGGGTCCATCCTAACCTTGGACAGTTGGAGACCCAGTACTTC. Its translation: CASSRVHPNLGQLETQYF.

In nucleotides, the CDR3 is TGTGCCAGCAGGCCGGCCAAGGGTGACACAGATACGCAGTATTTT. It is translated as CASRPAKGDTDTQYF. The chain carries TRBV6-1 and TRBJ2-3; D is undetermined. Between the trimmed V and J ends, which lost 6 bases and 2 bases, there was a span of 15 bases. CDR1 is MNHNS and CDR2 is SASEGT in the germline V gene. This CDR3 is 15 amino acids long.